This is a list of T cell receptor beta chains from one sample in a study of blood T cell repertoires in COVID-19. TCRdb keeps only in-frame clones here, not all; method: immunoSEQ multiplex PCR. The sample holds about 97,000 clones; about nine tenths are singletons and the top ten take around 4%. The sequenced sample consisted of peripheral blood. These receptors originate from a man between 18 and 35 years old with acute or convalescent COVID-19. Both conserved end residues are part of each CDR3. Fields, in order: CDR3 protein, CDR3 DNA, clone size, CDR3 length, V gene, D gene, J gene. The D gene is left open where the match is weak. For some rows the clone size is stated as once, few or many, or as a class when expanded; others skip it.

CDR3 protein: CASSEVSTGAAANYGYTF; CDR3 DNA: TGTGCCAGCAGTGAAGTTTCGACAGGGGCCGCAGCTAACTATGGCTACACCTTC; clone size: NA; CDR3 length: 18; V gene: TRBV6-1; D gene: TRBD1; J gene: TRBJ1-2
CDR3 protein: CASSLVAGPNTGELFF; CDR3 DNA: TGCGCCAGCAGCTTGGTAGCGGGACCGAACACCGGGGAGCTGTTTTTT; clone size: NA; CDR3 length: 16; V gene: TRBV5-1; D gene: TRBD2; J gene: TRBJ2-2
CDR3 protein: CASNTGVRETQYF; CDR3 DNA: TGTGCCAGCAACACAGGGGTTCGAGAGACCCAGTACTTC; clone size: NA; CDR3 length: 13; V gene: TRBV2; D gene: TRBD1; J gene: TRBJ2-5
CDR3 protein: CASTPDRAQPQHF; CDR3 DNA: TGTGCCAGCACGCCGGACAGGGCCCAGCCCCAGCATTTT; clone size: NA; CDR3 length: 13; V gene: TRBV21-1; D gene: NA; J gene: TRBJ1-5
CDR3 protein: CASSRSGTKSNQPQHF; CDR3 DNA: TGTGCCAGCTCAAGGTCCGGGACAAAAAGCAATCAGCCCCAGCATTTT; clone size: NA; CDR3 length: 16; V gene: TRBV18; D gene: NA; J gene: TRBJ1-5
CDR3 protein: CASSSWGGPYEQYF; CDR3 DNA: TGTGCCAGCAGCTCTTGGGGGGGTCCCTACGAGCAGTACTTC; clone size: NA; CDR3 length: 14; V gene: TRBV5-4; D gene: TRBD2; J gene: TRBJ2-7
CDR3 protein: CASSMQGSTEAFF; CDR3 DNA: TGTGCCAGTAGTATGCAGGGTTCCACTGAAGCTTTCTTT; clone size: NA; CDR3 length: 13; V gene: TRBV19; D gene: NA; J gene: TRBJ1-1
CDR3 protein: CASSPGGTGGLGYGYTF; CDR3 DNA: TGTGCCAGCAGTCCGGGGGGGACAGGGGGCTTGGGCTATGGCTACACCTTC; clone size: NA; CDR3 length: 17; V gene: TRBV27; D gene: TRBD1; J gene: TRBJ1-2
CDR3 protein: CATSITRDTEAFF; CDR3 DNA: TGTGCCACCAGCATCACGAGGGACACTGAAGCTTTCTTT; clone size: NA; CDR3 length: 13; V gene: TRBV15; D gene: NA; J gene: TRBJ1-1
CDR3 protein: CAWSQGSNTGELFF; CDR3 DNA: TGTGCCTGGAGTCAGGGGTCGAACACCGGGGAGCTGTTTTTT; clone size: NA; CDR3 length: 14; V gene: TRBV30; D gene: NA; J gene: TRBJ2-2
CDR3 protein: CASSSRGQYFSEQYF; CDR3 DNA: TGTGCCAGCAGCTCCCGCGGACAGTACTTTTCCGAGCAGTACTTC; clone size: NA; CDR3 length: 15; V gene: TRBV5-6; D gene: NA; J gene: TRBJ2-7
CDR3 protein: CASRTQGASNQPQHF; CDR3 DNA: TGTGCCAGCAGAACACAGGGGGCGAGCAATCAGCCCCAGCATTTT; clone size: once; CDR3 length: 15; V gene: TRBV28; D gene: TRBD1; J gene: TRBJ1-5
CDR3 protein: CASSKGQASYGYTF; CDR3 DNA: TGTGCCAGCAGTAAGGGACAGGCTTCCTATGGCTACACCTTC; clone size: NA; CDR3 length: 14; V gene: TRBV6-5; D gene: TRBD1; J gene: TRBJ1-2
CDR3 protein: CASRQGGANTEAFF; CDR3 DNA: TGTGCCAGTAGACAAGGGGGCGCGAACACTGAAGCTTTCTTT; clone size: NA; CDR3 length: 14; V gene: TRBV19; D gene: TRBD1; J gene: TRBJ1-1
CDR3 protein: CASSISTGGDYGYTF; CDR3 DNA: TGTGCCAGTAGTATATCGACAGGGGGCGACTATGGCTACACCTTC; clone size: NA; CDR3 length: 15; V gene: TRBV19; D gene: TRBD1; J gene: TRBJ1-2
CDR3 protein: CASSDAWEDEQFF; CDR3 DNA: TGTGCCAGCAGCGACGCCTGGGAGGATGAGCAGTTCTTC; clone size: NA; CDR3 length: 13; V gene: TRBV11-2; D gene: NA; J gene: TRBJ2-1
CDR3 protein: CASSRGGSSETQYF; CDR3 DNA: TGTGCCAGCAGTCGGGGGGGTAGCTCAGAGACCCAGTACTTC; clone size: NA; CDR3 length: 14; V gene: TRBV5-5; D gene: TRBD2; J gene: TRBJ2-5
CDR3 protein: CASTAGADTQYF; CDR3 DNA: TGTGCCAGCACCGCCGGGGCAGATACGCAGTATTTT; clone size: NA; CDR3 length: 12; V gene: TRBV6-5; D gene: NA; J gene: TRBJ2-3
CDR3 protein: CASSRGQGSSEQFF; CDR3 DNA: TGCGCCAGCAGCCGGGGACAGGGTAGCAGTGAGCAGTTCTTC; clone size: NA; CDR3 length: 14; V gene: TRBV5-1; D gene: TRBD1; J gene: TRBJ2-1
CDR3 protein: CASSLDGRGAFF; CDR3 DNA: TGCGCCAGCAGCTTGGACGGAAGGGGAGCTTTCTTT; clone size: NA; CDR3 length: 12; V gene: TRBV5-1; D gene: NA; J gene: TRBJ1-1
CDR3 protein: CASSQIASGYGTYEQYF; CDR3 DNA: TGCGCCAGCAGCCAAATCGCTAGCGGGTATGGAACCTACGAGCAGTACTTC; clone size: NA; CDR3 length: 17; V gene: TRBV4-1; D gene: TRBD2; J gene: TRBJ2-7
CDR3 protein: CASSSKTGGPNTEAFF; CDR3 DNA: TGCGCCAGCAGCTCTAAGACAGGGGGGCCCAACACTGAAGCTTTCTTT; clone size: NA; CDR3 length: 16; V gene: TRBV5-1; D gene: TRBD1; J gene: TRBJ1-1
CDR3 protein: CASSLTGAGGDTQYF; CDR3 DNA: TGTGCCAGCAGCCTAACAGGGGCGGGCGGTGATACGCAGTATTTT; clone size: NA; CDR3 length: 15; V gene: TRBV6-4; D gene: TRBD1; J gene: TRBJ2-3
CDR3 protein: CASSLDRSSGNTIYF; CDR3 DNA: TGTGCCAGCAGTTTAGACAGGAGCTCTGGAAACACCATATATTTT; clone size: NA; CDR3 length: 15; V gene: TRBV27; D gene: NA; J gene: TRBJ1-3
CDR3 protein: CASSLTQGNTEAFF; CDR3 DNA: TGCGCCAGCAGCTTGACCCAGGGGAACACTGAAGCTTTCTTT; clone size: NA; CDR3 length: 14; V gene: TRBV5-1; D gene: NA; J gene: TRBJ1-1
CDR3 protein: CASRRNISPEAFF; CDR3 DNA: TGCGCCAGCAGACGAAACATTAGCCCTGAAGCTTTCTTT; clone size: few; CDR3 length: 13; V gene: TRBV5-1; D gene: NA; J gene: TRBJ1-1
CDR3 protein: CASSFRTVEAFF; CDR3 DNA: TGTGCCAGCAGCTTCCGGACAGTTGAAGCTTTCTTT; clone size: NA; CDR3 length: 12; V gene: TRBV7-9; D gene: NA; J gene: TRBJ1-1